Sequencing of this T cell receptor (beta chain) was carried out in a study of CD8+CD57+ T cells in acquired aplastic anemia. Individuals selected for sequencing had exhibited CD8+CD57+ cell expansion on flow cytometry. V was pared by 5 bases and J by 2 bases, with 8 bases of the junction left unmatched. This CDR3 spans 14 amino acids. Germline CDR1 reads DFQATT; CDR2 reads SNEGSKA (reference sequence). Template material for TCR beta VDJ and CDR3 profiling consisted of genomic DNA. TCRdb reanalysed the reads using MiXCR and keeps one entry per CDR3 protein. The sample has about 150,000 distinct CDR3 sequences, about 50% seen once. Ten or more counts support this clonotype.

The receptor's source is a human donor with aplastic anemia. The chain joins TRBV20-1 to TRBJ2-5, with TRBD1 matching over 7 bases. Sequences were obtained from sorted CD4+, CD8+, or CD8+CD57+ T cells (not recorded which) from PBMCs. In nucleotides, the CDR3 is TGCAGTGCTTGGGACAGATATAATCAAGAGACCCAGTACTTC. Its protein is CSAWDRYNQETQYF.